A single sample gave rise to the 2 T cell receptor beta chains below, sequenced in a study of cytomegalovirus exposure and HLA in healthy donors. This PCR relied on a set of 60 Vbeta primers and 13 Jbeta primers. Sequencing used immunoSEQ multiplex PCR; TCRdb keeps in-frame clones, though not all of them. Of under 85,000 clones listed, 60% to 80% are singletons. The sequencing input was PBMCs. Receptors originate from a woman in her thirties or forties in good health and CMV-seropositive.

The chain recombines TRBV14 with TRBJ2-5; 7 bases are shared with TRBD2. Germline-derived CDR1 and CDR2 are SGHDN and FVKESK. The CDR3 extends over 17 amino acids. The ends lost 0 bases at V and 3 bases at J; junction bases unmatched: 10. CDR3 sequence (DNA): TGTGCCAGCAGCCAAGATTCGCCCGGCGGGACTAAAGAGACCCAGTACTTC. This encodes CASSQDSPGGTKETQYF.

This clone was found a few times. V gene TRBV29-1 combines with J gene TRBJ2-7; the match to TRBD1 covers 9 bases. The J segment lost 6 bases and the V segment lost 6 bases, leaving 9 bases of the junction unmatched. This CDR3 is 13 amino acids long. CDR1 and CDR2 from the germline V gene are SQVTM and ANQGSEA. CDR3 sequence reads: CSVGLTGGSEQYF. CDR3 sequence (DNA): TGCAGCGTGGGACTGACAGGGGGGAGCGAGCAGTACTTC.